The present T cell receptor (beta chain) was sequenced within a study of blood T cell repertoires in COVID-19. For the study at large: Collection of acute and convalescent COVID-19 samples took place in the United States, Italy and Spain.

Adults between roughly 18 and 95 years of age took part from 24 US areas. Grouping used clinical history reported by participants in a survey and questionnaire. Someone with COVID-19 had been met by exposed participants within 2 weeks before study entry. The protocol was immunoSEQ multiplex PCR, while the TCRdb copy is restricted to in-frame clones and leaves out a portion. This sample has about 200,000 clones, with approximately 86% found just once. Germline V lookup: CDR1 SGHRS, CDR2 YFSETQ. V was shortened by 2 bases and J by 4 bases, with 9 bases between the two germline ends. This CDR3 is built from 13 residues.

The gene calls are TRBV5-1 and TRBJ1-1; TRBD1 is a possible D gene (5 bases). Sequencing was carried out using PBMCs or T cells enriched from blood (not recorded which). The clonotype comes from a woman in her 30s who had been exposed to COVID-19. CDR3 protein: CASSFGGFTEAFF. The CDR3 region has the DNA TGCGCCAGCAGCTTCGGGGGATTCACTGAAGCTTTCTTT. The full variable domain, in which reference TRBV5-1 and TRBJ1-1 provide the parts outside the CDR3, is KAGVTQTPRYLIKTRGQQVTLSCSPISGHRSVSWYQQTPGQGLQFLFEYFSETQRNKGNFPGRFSGRQFSNSRSEMNVSTLELGDSALYLCASSFGGFTEAFFGQGTRLTVV.